The next 10 T cell receptor beta chains were all read from a single sample in a study of T cell responses to AZD1222 COVID-19 vaccine. Produced via immunoSEQ multiplex PCR; TCRdb's table is partial and in-frame only. The table records over 130,000 clones, around nine tenths of them present only once. The sequenced sample was peripheral blood, obtained 28 days after the second AZD1222 dose. These receptors were taken from an adult who received the AZD1222 COVID-19 vaccine.

This rearrangement joins TRBV18 to TRBJ1-5; D unclear. V was trimmed by 2 bases and J by 0 bases, leaving 11 bases between them. Germline CDR1 and CDR2: KGHSH and LQKENI. This CDR3 has 16 amino acids. The CDR3 reads CASSPGVQFSNQPQHF. DNA for the CDR3: TGTGCCAGCTCACCAGGGGTACAGTTTAGCAATCAGCCCCAGCATTTT.

Only one count was recorded for this clone. The V gene is TRBV4-1, the J gene TRBJ2-2; no clear D gene. The CDR3 runs 15 residues. V was pared by 3 bases and J by 3 bases, with 11 bases between. Looked up from germline, CDR1 is MGHRA and CDR2 is YSYEKL. CDR3 nucleotide sequence: TGCGCCAGCAGCCACGCTACTATCTACACCGGGGAGCTGTTTTTT. It is translated as CASSHATIYTGELFF.

This chain joins TRBV7-2 and TRBJ2-2; D ambiguous. Trimming stripped 8 bases from V and 7 bases from J, with 11 bases between. Germline V gene data show CDR1 as SGHTA and CDR2 as FQGNSA. The CDR3 runs 12 residues. The CDR3 loop is CASGRRSGELFF. The CDR3 nucleotides are TGTGCCAGCGGTCGACGAAGCGGGGAGCTGTTTTTT.

The genes are TRBV7-9 and TRBJ2-3; 9 bases map to TRBD2. Germline V gene data show CDR1 as SEHNR and CDR2 as FQNEAQ (reference sequence). V shed 2 bases, J shed 3 bases, and the junction held 3 bases outside the gene matches. The CDR3 runs to 15 residues. DNA of the CDR3: TGTGCCAGCAGCTTATCGAGCGGGGGGACAGATACGCAGTATTTT. Translated, it gives CASSLSSGGTDTQYF.

The chain employs TRBV30 and TRBJ1-3, with no clear D. V lost 2 bases and J lost 3, with 14 bases in between. There are 15 residues in the CDR3. CDR1 and CDR2 from the germline V gene are GTSNPN and SVGIG (reference sequence). In nucleotides, the CDR3 is TGTGCCTGGAGTAGGGCAGGCCCCAATGGAAACACCATATATTTT. Protein product: CAWSRAGPNGNTIYF.

The sample holds one count of this clone. The chain employs TRBV10-3 and TRBJ2-7; 10 nucleotides align to TRBD1. Germline V CDR1 and CDR2: ENHRY, SYGVKD. Germline trimming cut 8 bases from V and 3 bases from J; bases unmatched to any gene: 4. The CDR3 is 13 amino acids. The CDR3 DNA is TGTGCCATCGGACAGGGGGGCGACTACGAGCAGTACGTC. It specifies CAIGQGGDYEQYV.

The chain links TRBV15 to TRBJ1-3, with D hard to call. Between the trimmed V and J ends, which lost 0 bases and 0 bases, there was a span of 6 bases. CDR3 size: 15 residues. Germline lookup yields CDR1 LNHNV and CDR2 YYDKDF (reference sequence). The CDR3 DNA is TGTGCCACCAGCAGAGATACCTTCTCTGGAAACACCATATATTTT. This sequence encodes CATSRDTFSGNTIYF.

The genes are TRBV12-3 or TRBV12-4 and TRBJ2-7; D call uncertain. The CDR3 extends over 12 amino acids. Trimming removed 5 bases at V and 3 bases at J, with 8 bases between. CDR3 region: CASSTSHYEQYF. CDR3 in DNA: TGTGCCAGCAGTACCAGTCACTACGAGCAGTACTTC.

The chain links TRBV10-1 to TRBJ2-6; D is unresolved. The CDR3 runs 14 residues. CDR1 is WNHNN and CDR2 is SYGVQD in the germline V gene (reference sequence). With 10 bases removed from V and 4 bases from J, the gap between germline ends came to 14 bases. The CDR3 spells CATSPSAGANVLTF. CDR3 nucleotide sequence: TGCGCCACCTCCCCCAGCGCCGGGGCCAACGTCCTGACTTTC.

The chain links TRBV9 to TRBJ1-1, with D tentatively TRBD1 (5 bases). Germline assignment: CDR1 SGDLS and CDR2 YYNGEE. V lost 1 base and J lost 4, with 11 bases in between. The CDR3 is 14 residues long. The CDR3 DNA sequence: TGTGCCAGCAGCGTAATGGTGGGGGGCACTGAAGCTTTCTTT. Protein product: CASSVMVGGTEAFF.